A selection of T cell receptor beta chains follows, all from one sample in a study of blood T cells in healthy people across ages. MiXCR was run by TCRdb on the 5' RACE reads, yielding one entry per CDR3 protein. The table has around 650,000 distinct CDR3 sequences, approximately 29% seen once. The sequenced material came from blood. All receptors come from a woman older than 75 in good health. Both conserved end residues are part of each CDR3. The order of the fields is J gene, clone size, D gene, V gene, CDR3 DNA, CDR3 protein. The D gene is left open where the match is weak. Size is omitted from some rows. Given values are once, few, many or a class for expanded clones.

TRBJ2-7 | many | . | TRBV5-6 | TGTGCCAGCGGTCGGAGTTACGAGCAGTACTTC | CASGRSYEQYF
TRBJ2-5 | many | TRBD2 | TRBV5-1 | TGTGCCAGCAGCCCCCGGCTAGCGGGGGGCCCAGAGACCCAGTACTTC | CASSPRLAGGPETQYF
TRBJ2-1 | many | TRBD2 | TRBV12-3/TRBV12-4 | TGTGCCAGCAGTTGGCGGGGGGGCGGGCCCTTTGAGCAGTTCTTC | CASSWRGGGPFEQFF
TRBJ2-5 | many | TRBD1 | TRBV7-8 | TGTGCCAGCAGCTCTTCCAGGGGGCAAGAGACCCAGTACTTC | CASSSSRGQETQYF
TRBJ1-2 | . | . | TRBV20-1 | TGCAGTGCTAGAGGGGCGGAGATTAACTATGGCTACACCTTC | CSARGAEINYGYTF
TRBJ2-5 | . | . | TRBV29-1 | TGCAGCGTTGAAGGACAGTTCCAAGAGACCCAGTACTTC | CSVEGQFQETQYF
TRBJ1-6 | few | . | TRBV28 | TGTGCCAGCAGCCCCCCGGGACGGTGGATTTTACCCCTCCACTTT | CASSPPGRWILPLHF
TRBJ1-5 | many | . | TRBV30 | TGTGCCTGGAGTATGTCGGGGGCCTGGAGCAATCAGCCCCAGCATTTT | CAWSMSGAWSNQPQHF
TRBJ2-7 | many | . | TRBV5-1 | TGCGCCAGCAGCACTGCGGGGCGTCTGACCTACGAGCAGTACTTC | CASSTAGRLTYEQYF
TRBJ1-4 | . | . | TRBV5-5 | TGTGCCAGCAGCTTCAATTCCCGAGCAACTAATGAAAAACTGTTTTTT | CASSFNSRATNEKLFF
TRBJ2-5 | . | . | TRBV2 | TGTGCCGGTCGTGTCCTGCGGACGAAAACCCAAGAGACCCAGTACTTC | CAGRVLRTKTQETQYF
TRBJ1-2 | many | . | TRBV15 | TGTGCCACCAGCAGAGATGTTCAGTCCTATGGCTACACCTTC | CATSRDVQSYGYTF
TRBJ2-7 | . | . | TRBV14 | TGTGCCTGCAGCCAGCAGGGTTACGAGCAGTACTTC | CACSQQGYEQYF
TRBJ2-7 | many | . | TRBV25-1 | TGTGCCAGCAGTGAAGGGGGGGGGGCCACCTACGAGCAGTACTTC | CASSEGGGATYEQYF
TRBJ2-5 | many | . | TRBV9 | TGTGCCAGCAGCGTAGCGGTAACTGTACAAGAGACCCAGTACTTC | CASSVAVTVQETQYF
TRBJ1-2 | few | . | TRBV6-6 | TGTGCCAGCAGTTCCCTCGGGGAGGGGTACTATGGCCACACCTTC | CASSSLGEGYYGHTF
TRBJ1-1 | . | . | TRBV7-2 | TGTGCCAGCAGCTTAAACAGGGTTGGAACTGAAGCTTTCTTT | CASSLNRVGTEAFF
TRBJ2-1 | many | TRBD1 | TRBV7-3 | TGTGCCAGCAGCCCAGGACAGGGACGGAATGAGCAGTTCTTC | CASSPGQGRNEQFF
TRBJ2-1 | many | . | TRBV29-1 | TGCAGCGTTGTCACCTATGAGCAGTTCTTC | CSVVTYEQFF
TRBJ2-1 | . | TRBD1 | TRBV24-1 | TGTGCCACCAGTGAACATGGACAGGCTAGGTCCTACAATGAGCAGTTCTTC | CATSEHGQARSYNEQFF
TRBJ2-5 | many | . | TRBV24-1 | TGTGCCACCAGTCCCGGCGGACAAGAGACCCAGTACTTC | CATSPGGQETQYF
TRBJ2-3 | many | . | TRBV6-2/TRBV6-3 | TGTGCCAGCAGAATACAGGGTGCAGATACGCAGTATTTT | CASRIQGADTQYF
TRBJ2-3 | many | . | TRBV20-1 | TGCAGTGCTAGAGTCAAGACACCCCGAGACACAGATACGCAGTATTTT | CSARVKTPRDTDTQYF
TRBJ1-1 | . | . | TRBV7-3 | TGTGCCAGCAGCTTAAAGGCGGGAGGGATCATGAACACTGAAGCTTTCTTT | CASSLKAGGIMNTEAFF
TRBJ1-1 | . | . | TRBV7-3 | TGTGCCAGCAGCTCCTACAGCAACACTGAAGCTTTCTTT | CASSSYSNTEAFF
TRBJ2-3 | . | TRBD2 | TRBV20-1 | TGCAGTGCCCCGTTGGGAGCGGGGGGCACAGATACGCAGTATTTT | CSAPLGAGGTDTQYF
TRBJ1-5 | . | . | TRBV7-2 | TGTGCCAGCAGCTTAGACGGAAGAAATCAGCCCCAGCATTTT | CASSLDGRNQPQHF
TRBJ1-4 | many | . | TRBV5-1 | TGCGCCAGCAGCTCAGAACAACGAGAAAAACTGTTTTTT | CASSSEQREKLFF
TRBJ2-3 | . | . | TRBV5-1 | TGCGCCAGCAGCTGGGCACAGTCCACAGATACGCAGTATTTT | CASSWAQSTDTQYF
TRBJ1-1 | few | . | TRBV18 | TGTGCCAGCTCACCGGCCTCCATGAACACTGAAGCTTTCTTT | CASSPASMNTEAFF
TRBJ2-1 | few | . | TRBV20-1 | TGCAGTGTCACGGTGAGCTCCTACAATGAGCAGTTCTTC | CSVTVSSYNEQFF
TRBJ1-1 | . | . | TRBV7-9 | TGTGCCAGCAGCTCCTTAACCGGGTTCCAGGCTTTCTTT | CASSSLTGFQAFF
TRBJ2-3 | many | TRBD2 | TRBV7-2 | TGTGCCAGCAGCTTAGGGGAGGGGTTCACAGATACGCAGTATTTT | CASSLGEGFTDTQYF
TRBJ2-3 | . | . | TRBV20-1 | TGCAGTGCTAGAGATCTGGCGAGGAGCACAGATACGCAGTATTTT | CSARDLARSTDTQYF
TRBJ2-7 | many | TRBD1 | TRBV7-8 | TGTGCCAGCAGCTTAGTTTTTGGTAGGGGACAGTTCCACGAGCAGTACTTC | CASSLVFGRGQFHEQYF
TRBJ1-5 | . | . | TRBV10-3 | TGTGCCATCAGTGAGGTGAATCAGCCCCAGCATTTT | CAISEVNQPQHF
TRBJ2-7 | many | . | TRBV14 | TGTGCCAGCAGCCAAGATAGAGACGGGGCCTACGAGCAGTACTTC | CASSQDRDGAYEQYF
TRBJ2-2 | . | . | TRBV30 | TGTGCCTGCAGCACCGGGTCGCGGACCGGGGAGCTGTTTTTT | CACSTGSRTGELFF
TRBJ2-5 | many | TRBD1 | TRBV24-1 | TGTGCCACCAGTGATCCCATACAGGGGTTACAAGAGACCCAGTACTTC | CATSDPIQGLQETQYF
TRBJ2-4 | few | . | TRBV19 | TGTGCCAGTACCCCAACGCGAGCCAAAAACATTCAGTACTTC | CASTPTRAKNIQYF
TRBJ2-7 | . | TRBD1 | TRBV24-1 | TGTGCCACCAGAGGACAGGGGATCTACGAGCAGTACTTC | CATRGQGIYEQYF
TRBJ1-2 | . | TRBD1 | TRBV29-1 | TGCAGCGTATCCAGGGGGGACTATGGCTACACCTTC | CSVSRGDYGYTF
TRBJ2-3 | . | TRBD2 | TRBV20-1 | TGCAGTGCCCCGACTAGCGGAGTCACAGATACGCAGTATTTT | CSAPTSGVTDTQYF
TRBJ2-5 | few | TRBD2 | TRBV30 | TGTGCCTGGAGTTCGACTAGCGGGGTAGCGGAGACCCAGTACTTC | CAWSSTSGVAETQYF
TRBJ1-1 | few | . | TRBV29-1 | TGCAGCGGCTGTGAACATCCGTCGGCTGAAGCTTTCTTT | CSGCEHPSAEAFF
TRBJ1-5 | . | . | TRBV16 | TGTGCCAGCAGCCAAGGACCCTTCAATCAGCCCCAGCATTTT | CASSQGPFNQPQHF
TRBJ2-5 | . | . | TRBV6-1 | TGTGCCAGCAGTGAAAAGAGGGCGCAGACCCAGTACTTC | CASSEKRAQTQYF
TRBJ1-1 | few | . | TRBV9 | TGTGCCAGCAGCGGAGACCGGACATTACTGAACACTGAAGCTTTCTTT | CASSGDRTLLNTEAFF
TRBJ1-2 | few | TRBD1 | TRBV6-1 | TGTGCCAGCAGTCGCCTGGACAGGGAGAGCGGCTACACCTTC | CASSRLDRESGYTF
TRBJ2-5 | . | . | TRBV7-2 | TGTGCCAGCAGCTCATTCCCCGGGACTGGCAGAGAGACCCAGTACTTC | CASSSFPGTGRETQYF
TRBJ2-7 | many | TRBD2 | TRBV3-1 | TGTGCCAGCAGCCGAGCGGGACTAGCTTACGAGCAGTACTTC | CASSRAGLAYEQYF
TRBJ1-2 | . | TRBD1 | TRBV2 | TGTGCCAGCAGACGGGACAGGGGGAATTTGGGCTACACCTTC | CASRRDRGNLGYTF
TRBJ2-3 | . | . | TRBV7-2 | TGTGCCAGCAGCGCATGGACGGCAGATACGCAGTATTTT | CASSAWTADTQYF
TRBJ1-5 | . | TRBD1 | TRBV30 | TGTGCCTGGACCACTTTCAGGGGGGATCAGCCCCAGCATTTT | CAWTTFRGDQPQHF